This T cell receptor (beta chain) was identified during a study of human T cells and chemical hapten exposure. The overall study: Patients additionally received therapeutic doses of diphenylcyclopropenone on the scalp once a week, and this continued throughout the roughly 26-week study. Alopecia areata, totalis or universalis was found in mostly female patients. The study, taken as a whole, reports: Counts of TCRs above 1 in 1000 frequency stayed unchanged with DPC sensitization.

In germline, CDR1 is MDHEN, CDR2 SYDVKM. The CDR3 runs 16 residues. The V and J ends lost 5 bases and 4 bases, in that order; junction bases with no gene match: 12. From the RACE reads, TCRdb called clonotypes with MiXCR, one entry per CDR3 protein. The data show some 350,000 distinct CDR3 sequences, 5.5% to 8% seen once. Time point meaning: patch test 1, 2 weeks after DPC sensitization. Treatment of the sample: therapeutic diphenylcyclopropenone sensitization with weekly scalp DPC. A note on this clonotype: The antigen is undetermined.

Material: whole blood, obtained in connection with sensitization to the hapten diphenylcyclopropenone (DPC). The clonotype was recovered from a woman aged 18-29 years with alopecia areata. Some clones in this sample may be carry-over from other donors' samples. This chain links TRBV28 with TRBJ2-7; 9 nucleotides agree with TRBD1. The CDR3 DNA reads TGTGCCAGCAGTATAAAAACCGGGACAGGGAATTACGAGCAGTACTTC. This codes for CASSIKTGTGNYEQYF.